Included here is one T cell receptor beta chain sequence, with context. Its target is unknown. From PBMCs, CD4+ and CD8+ T cells were sorted. These data come from a study of CD8+ T cells in alopecia areata. Study background: Treated patients took oral tofacitinib at 5 to 10 mg twice daily. The tofacitinib course ran for 6 to 18 months and was followed by 6 months off drug. Regarding the study as a whole: Normal skin's resident alphabeta T cells are also sequenced in scalp samples.

Following RNA extraction, reverse transcription yielded cDNA that acted as the sequencing template. Only in-frame clones appear in the TCRdb table, and some are missing; sequencing was by immunoSEQ multiplex PCR. The sample carries some 150,000 clones, around half recorded once. The starting material was CD8+ T cells sorted from blood, obtained at week 0. The receptor's source is a human donor with alopecia areata.

CDR3 region: CASSLTSPTGQGSEAFF. The CDR3 region has the DNA TGTGCCAGCAGCCTAACATCTCCCACAGGTCAGGGGTCTGAAGCTTTCTTT. The rearrangement links TRBV7-6 to TRBJ1-1, with a weak D call TRBD1 (6 bases). Trimming removed 5 bases from V and 6 bases from J, with 25 bases in between. The V gene's germline CDR1 is SGHVS and CDR2 FNYEAQ. This CDR3 comprises 17 residues.